The sequence of this T cell receptor (beta chain) was determined in a study of early T cells in non-severe SARS-CoV-2 infection. About the research overall: Chains stayed unpaired after sequencing of bulk RNA from unsorted whole blood.

Unique molecular identifiers were affixed to single, distinct cDNA molecules. TCRdb re-called the 5' RACE reads with MiXCR, one entry per CDR3 protein. Among approximately 66,000 distinct CDR3 sequences listed, roughly an eighth were seen once. Study-level results: There was a bias toward anti-spike CD8 responses in VDJdb matching, which missed private and CD4 specificities.

Concerning this clonotype itself: No antigen is known for it.

Germline V gene sequence: CDR1 SGHTA, CDR2 FQGNSA. The CDR3 runs to 15 residues. V gave up 1 base and J gave up 4 bases, with 13 bases separating them. The chain has TRBV7-2 and TRBJ1-2, with D unresolved. Source material: whole blood. This receptor was taken from an adult who was a healthcare worker with PCR-confirmed SARS-CoV-2 infection or an uninfected control (not recorded which). In nucleotides, the CDR3 is TGTGCCAGCAGCTTAGTTTCTCCTTCAGGCTATGGCTACACCTTC. It codes for CASSLVSPSGYGYTF.